A selection of T cell receptor beta chains follows, all from one sample in a study of human T cells and chemical hapten exposure. TCRdb itself ran the RACE reads through MiXCR, one entry per CDR3 protein. The table includes roughly 100,000 distinct CDR3 sequences, roughly a tenth detected once. Source: whole blood, taken in connection with sensitization to the hapten diphenylcyclopropenone (DPC). These receptors were taken from a woman aged 55-70 years with alopecia areata. Some clones in this sample may be carry-over from other donors' samples. Each CDR3 is given with its conserved first and last residue. Fields, in order: clone size, J gene, D gene, V gene, CDR3 protein, CDR3 DNA. A D gene is named only where the DNA matches it firmly. Only some rows state a clone size, as once, few, many or a class for expanded clones.

size: many
J: TRBJ2-7
D: TRBD1
V: TRBV7-3
CDR3: CASSPRDSSYEQYF
DNA: TGTGCCAGCAGCCCACGGGACAGCTCCTACGAGCAGTACTTC

size: few
J: TRBJ2-7
D: .
V: TRBV27
CDR3: CASSPLPGTQSSYEQYF
DNA: TGTGCCAGCAGTCCTCTCCCCGGGACACAGAGCTCCTACGAGCAGTACTTC

size: many
J: TRBJ1-1
D: TRBD1
V: TRBV5-1
CDR3: CASSPLKGAGAEAFF
DNA: TGCGCCAGCAGCCCCCTCAAGGGGGCGGGGGCTGAAGCTTTCTTT

size: many
J: TRBJ2-1
D: .
V: TRBV10-3
CDR3: CAISELLRGTQVHEQFF
DNA: TGTGCCATCAGTGAACTCCTCAGGGGGACTCAGGTCCATGAGCAGTTCTTC

size: .
J: TRBJ2-5
D: .
V: TRBV19
CDR3: CASSSGSLETQYF
DNA: TGTGCCAGTAGTAGCGGCAGTTTGGAGACCCAGTACTTC

size: few
J: TRBJ1-5
D: TRBD1
V: TRBV6-6
CDR3: CATQQGPGPQHF
DNA: TGTGCCACCCAACAGGGGCCGGGGCCCCAGCATTTT

size: many
J: TRBJ2-7
D: TRBD1
V: TRBV3-1
CDR3: CASSPRDRKSEQYF
DNA: TGTGCCAGCAGCCCGCGGGACAGGAAGAGCGAGCAGTACTTC

size: many
J: TRBJ1-5
D: .
V: TRBV20-1
CDR3: CSAQQGSNQPQHF
DNA: TGCAGTGCTCAACAGGGTTCGAATCAGCCCCAGCATTTT

size: many
J: TRBJ1-2
D: .
V: TRBV20-1
CDR3: CSAAPAQWNYGYTF
DNA: TGCAGTGCCGCCCCGGCACAGTGGAACTATGGCTACACCTTC

size: .
J: TRBJ2-1
D: .
V: TRBV10-3
CDR3: CAISESLAALGHEQFF
DNA: TGTGCCATCAGTGAGTCGCTGGCCGCCCTCGGGCATGAGCAGTTCTTC

size: many
J: TRBJ1-1
D: .
V: TRBV30
CDR3: CAWSVMVTEAFF
DNA: TGTGCCTGGAGTGTAATGGTTACTGAAGCTTTCTTT

size: many
J: TRBJ2-3
D: .
V: TRBV5-1
CDR3: CASSLGRPGDTQYF
DNA: TGCGCCAGCAGCTTGGGCCGGCCGGGAGATACGCAGTATTTT

size: few
J: TRBJ1-1
D: .
V: TRBV7-9
CDR3: CASSTQQNTEAFF
DNA: TGTGCCAGCAGCACACAGCAGAACACTGAAGCTTTCTTT

size: .
J: TRBJ2-7
D: .
V: TRBV11-2
CDR3: CASSMSYEQYF
DNA: TGTGCCAGCAGCATGTCCTACGAGCAGTACTTC

size: .
J: TRBJ1-6
D: TRBD1
V: TRBV18
CDR3: CASSPISSGGGSPLHF
DNA: TGTGCCAGCTCACCAATTTCTTCAGGGGGCGGATCACCCCTCCACTTT

size: few
J: TRBJ2-7
D: TRBD2
V: TRBV5-1
CDR3: CASSLLAGGQYEQYF
DNA: TGCGCCAGCAGCTTGCTAGCGGGGGGGCAGTACGAGCAGTACTTC

size: .
J: TRBJ2-1
D: TRBD1
V: TRBV3-1
CDR3: CASTLGQGAYNEQFF
DNA: TGTGCCAGCACCCTCGGACAGGGGGCCTACAATGAGCAGTTCTTC

size: .
J: TRBJ2-3
D: .
V: TRBV5-1
CDR3: CASSLASGGLTDTQYF
DNA: TGCGCCAGCAGCTTGGCATCGGGGGGCCTCACAGATACGCAGTATTTT

size: .
J: TRBJ2-2
D: .
V: TRBV6-5
CDR3: CASSYGGYEPTGELFF
DNA: TGTGCCAGCAGTTACGGCGGGTACGAACCCACCGGGGAGCTGTTTTTT

size: many
J: TRBJ2-3
D: .
V: TRBV20-1
CDR3: CSAPHDTDTQYF
DNA: TGCAGTGCTCCCCACGACACAGATACGCAGTATTTT

size: few
J: TRBJ2-1
D: .
V: TRBV5-1
CDR3: CASSLVGESYNEQFF
DNA: TGCGCCAGCAGCTTGGTAGGGGAATCCTACAATGAGCAGTTCTTC

size: few
J: TRBJ2-7
D: .
V: TRBV6-6
CDR3: CASSYSHRLYEQYF
DNA: TGTGCCAGCAGTTACTCGCACAGGCTCTACGAGCAGTACTTC

size: .
J: TRBJ1-2
D: TRBD1
V: TRBV18
CDR3: CASSPLQGARVNYGYTF
DNA: TGTGCCAGCTCACCACTCCAGGGGGCTCGGGTCAACTATGGCTACACCTTC

size: .
J: TRBJ2-7
D: .
V: TRBV29-1
CDR3: CSVVWGFGVHEQYF
DNA: TGCAGCGTTGTTTGGGGGTTTGGCGTCCACGAGCAGTACTTC

size: many
J: TRBJ1-2
D: .
V: TRBV3-1
CDR3: CASSQDRWPLNYGYTF
DNA: TGTGCCAGCAGCCAAGATCGTTGGCCACTTAACTATGGCTACACCTTC

size: .
J: TRBJ1-5
D: .
V: TRBV28
CDR3: CASSNEKGRQPQHF
DNA: TGTGCCAGCAGTAATGAAAAAGGGCGGCAGCCCCAGCATTTT

size: many
J: TRBJ1-2
D: TRBD1
V: TRBV30
CDR3: CAWTRTGIDGYTF
DNA: TGTGCCTGGACTCGGACAGGGATCGATGGCTACACCTTC

size: many
J: TRBJ2-2
D: TRBD2
V: TRBV7-3
CDR3: CASSEGAAGGPTGELFF
DNA: TGTGCCAGCAGCGAAGGGGCAGCGGGGGGGCCCACCGGGGAGCTGTTTTTT

size: .
J: TRBJ1-5
D: .
V: TRBV30
CDR3: CAWSYGDGQPQHF
DNA: TGTGCCTGGAGTTACGGGGACGGGCAGCCCCAGCATTTT

size: .
J: TRBJ2-7
D: .
V: TRBV25-1
CDR3: CAGSSDRSYEQYF
DNA: TGTGCCGGCAGCTCGGACAGATCCTACGAGCAGTACTTC

size: .
J: TRBJ1-2
D: .
V: TRBV9
CDR3: CASSVAEGNYGYTF
DNA: TGTGCCAGCAGCGTAGCGGAGGGAAACTATGGCTACACCTTC

size: .
J: TRBJ2-3
D: TRBD2
V: TRBV7-2
CDR3: CASSLGGSGGARLNGEYF
DNA: TGTGCCAGCAGCTTAGGTGGTAGCGGGGGGGCCCGTCTTAATGGGGAGTATTTT

size: .
J: TRBJ2-1
D: .
V: TRBV3-1
CDR3: CASSHHPGEQFF
DNA: TGTGCCAGCAGCCACCACCCAGGTGAGCAGTTCTTC

size: few
J: TRBJ2-7
D: .
V: TRBV20-1
CDR3: CSARLAGATSSYEQYF
DNA: TGCAGTGCTAGACTTGCTGGAGCGACTAGCTCCTACGAGCAGTACTTC

size: .
J: TRBJ2-7
D: TRBD1
V: TRBV2
CDR3: CASEDRATSYEQYF
DNA: TGTGCCAGCGAGGACAGGGCGACCTCCTACGAGCAGTACTTC

size: few
J: TRBJ1-1
D: .
V: TRBV29-1
CDR3: CSVEPAGVSTEAFF
DNA: TGCAGCGTTGAACCCGCCGGGGTGAGCACTGAAGCTTTCTTT

size: many
J: TRBJ2-2
D: .
V: TRBV2
CDR3: CASSPSVAGELFF
DNA: TGTGCCAGCAGTCCCTCGGTGGCCGGGGAGCTGTTTTTT

size: many
J: TRBJ1-5
D: .
V: TRBV19
CDR3: CASSLSHSSDSNQPQHF
DNA: TGTGCCAGTAGTCTATCTCACTCGAGCGATAGCAATCAGCCCCAGCATTTT

size: many
J: TRBJ2-3
D: TRBD1
V: TRBV20-1
CDR3: CSARDRGQRDTQYF
DNA: TGCAGTGCTAGAGACAGGGGGCAGAGAGATACGCAGTATTTT

size: many
J: TRBJ1-2
D: .
V: TRBV6-5
CDR3: CASSALQGRSNYGYTF
DNA: TGTGCCAGCAGTGCCCTTCAGGGTCGCTCTAACTATGGCTACACCTTC

size: many
J: TRBJ2-5
D: .
V: TRBV11-2
CDR3: CASSLDQTGSQETQYF
DNA: TGTGCCAGCAGCTTAGATCAAACGGGGTCCCAAGAGACCCAGTACTTC

size: many
J: TRBJ1-2
D: .
V: TRBV7-9
CDR3: CASSFDLGRGNYGYTF
DNA: TGTGCCAGCAGCTTTGATCTTGGCCGAGGCAACTATGGCTACACCTTC

size: .
J: TRBJ1-1
D: TRBD1
V: TRBV20-1
CDR3: CSARQQGGNTEAFF
DNA: TGCAGTGCTAGACAACAGGGGGGTAACACTGAAGCTTTCTTT

size: many
J: TRBJ1-6
D: .
V: TRBV19
CDR3: CASSMGGISSPLHF
DNA: TGTGCCAGTAGTATGGGTGGCATTAGCTCACCCCTCCACTTT

size: .
J: TRBJ2-7
D: .
V: TRBV12-3/TRBV12-4
CDR3: CASSLRGRLYEQYF
DNA: TGTGCCAGCAGTTTGCGGGGGCGTCTTTACGAGCAGTACTTC

size: .
J: TRBJ2-2
D: .
V: TRBV11-2
CDR3: CASSPTVNTGELFF
DNA: TGTGCCAGCAGCCCGACGGTGAACACCGGGGAGCTGTTTTTT

size: .
J: TRBJ2-3
D: TRBD2
V: TRBV12-3/TRBV12-4
CDR3: CASSQVAERGAPTDTQYF
DNA: TGTGCCAGCAGTCAAGTCGCGGAGCGGGGGGCGCCCACAGATACGCAGTATTTT

size: .
J: TRBJ1-6
D: .
V: TRBV7-9
CDR3: CASSQTTRSNSPLHF
DNA: TGTGCCAGCAGCCAGACAACCCGAAGTAATTCACCCCTCCACTTT

size: few
J: TRBJ2-7
D: TRBD1
V: TRBV29-1
CDR3: CSAEGGTGSSYEQYF
DNA: TGCAGCGCCGAGGGGGGGACAGGGAGCTCCTACGAGCAGTACTTC

size: few
J: TRBJ1-4
D: .
V: TRBV2
CDR3: CASCFIGSNEKLFF
DNA: TGTGCCAGCTGTTTCATAGGCTCTAATGAAAAACTGTTTTTT

size: .
J: TRBJ1-1
D: .
V: TRBV5-1
CDR3: CASRTDAGTFWSAFF
DNA: TGCGCCAGCCGGACAGATGCTGGGACTTTCTGGTCAGCTTTCTTT